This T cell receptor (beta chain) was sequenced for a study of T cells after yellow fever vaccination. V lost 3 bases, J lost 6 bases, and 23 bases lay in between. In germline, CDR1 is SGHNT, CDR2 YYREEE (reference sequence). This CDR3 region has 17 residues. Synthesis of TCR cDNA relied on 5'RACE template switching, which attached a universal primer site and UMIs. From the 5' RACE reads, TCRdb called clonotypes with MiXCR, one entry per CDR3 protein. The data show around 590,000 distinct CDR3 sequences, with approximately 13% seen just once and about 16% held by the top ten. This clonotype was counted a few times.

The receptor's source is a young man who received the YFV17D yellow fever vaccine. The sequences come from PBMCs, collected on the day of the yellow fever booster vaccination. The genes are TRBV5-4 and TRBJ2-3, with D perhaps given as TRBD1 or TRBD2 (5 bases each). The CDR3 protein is CASSSRNRGEIGDTQYF. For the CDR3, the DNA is TGTGCCAGCAGCTCCCGGAACCGGGGCGAAATAGGGGATACGCAGTATTTT.